The 3 T cell receptor beta chains presented below share a single source sample, sequenced in a study of blood T cell repertoires in COVID-19. The assay was immunoSEQ multiplex PCR, and TCRdb's table has in-frame clones only and misses some. The table shows some 250,000 clones, with approximately 84% occurring only once. The specimen was PBMCs or T cells enriched from blood (not recorded which). The receptors originated from a man aged 35 to 55 who had recovered from COVID-19.

The chain joins TRBV19 to TRBJ2-2, with 8 bases that match TRBD2. Germline V gene lookup returns CDR1 LNHDA and CDR2 SQIVND (reference sequence). V lost 5 bases to trimming and J lost 5 bases; unmatched junction nucleotides: 7. CDR3 length: 15 residues. CDR3 nucleotides: TGTGCCAGTAGTTACGGGAGGGTGAGGACCGGGGAGCTGTTTTTT. Amino acids: CASSYGRVRTGELFF.

The CDR3 region has the DNA TGTGCCATACAACCGGGACTAGCGGGATTATTTTGGGGCACAGATACGCAGTATTTT. Translated, it gives CAIQPGLAGLFWGTDTQYF. J is TRBJ2-3 and V is TRBV9; 13 nucleotides align to TRBD2. V lost 9 bases, J lost 1 base, and 17 bases stayed unmatched. Looked up from germline, CDR1 is SGDLS and CDR2 is YYNGEE. The CDR3 loop spans 19 amino acids.

This clone showed up many times. The chain is built from TRBV5-4 and TRBJ2-4, with D perhaps matching TRBD1 (6 bases). Per the germline V gene, CDR1 is SGHNT and CDR2 is YYREEE (reference sequence). The CDR3 covers 12 residues. The CDR3 protein is CRQAMAKNIQYF. The CDR3 bases are TGTAGACAGGCCATGGCCAAAAACATTCAGTACTTC. The full variable domain, in which reference TRBV5-4 and TRBJ2-4 provide the parts outside the CDR3, is ETGVTQSPTHLIKTRGQQVTLRCSSQSGHNTVSWYQQALGQGPQFIFQYYREEENGRGNFPPRFSGLQFPNYSSELNVNALELDDSALYLCRQAMAKNIQYFGAGTRLSVL.